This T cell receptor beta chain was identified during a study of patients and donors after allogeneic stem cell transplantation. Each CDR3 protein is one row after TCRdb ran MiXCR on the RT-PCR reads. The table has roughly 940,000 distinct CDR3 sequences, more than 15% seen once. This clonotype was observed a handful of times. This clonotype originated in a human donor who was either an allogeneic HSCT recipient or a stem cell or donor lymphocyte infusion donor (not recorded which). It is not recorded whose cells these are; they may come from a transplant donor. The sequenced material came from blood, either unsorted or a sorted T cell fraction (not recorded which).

The DNA for the CDR3 is TGTGCCAGCAGCTTATACAGACAGGGTTGGACTGAAGCTTTCTTT. It is translated as CASSLYRQGWTEAFF. The chain is built from TRBV11-1 and TRBJ1-1; TRBD1 matches at 7 bases. Germline V gene lookup returns CDR1 SGHAT and CDR2 FQDESV (reference sequence). Losses at the gene ends were 2 bases for V and 5 bases for J; bases not matched to a gene: 8. The CDR3 spans 15 residues. Combining the CDR3 with reference TRBV11-1 and TRBJ1-1 gives the whole variable domain EAEVAQSPRYKITEKSQAVAFWCDPISGHATLYWYRQILGQGPELLVQFQDESVVDDSQLPKDRFSAERLKGVDSTLKIQPAELGDSAMYLCASSLYRQGWTEAFFGQGTRLTVV.